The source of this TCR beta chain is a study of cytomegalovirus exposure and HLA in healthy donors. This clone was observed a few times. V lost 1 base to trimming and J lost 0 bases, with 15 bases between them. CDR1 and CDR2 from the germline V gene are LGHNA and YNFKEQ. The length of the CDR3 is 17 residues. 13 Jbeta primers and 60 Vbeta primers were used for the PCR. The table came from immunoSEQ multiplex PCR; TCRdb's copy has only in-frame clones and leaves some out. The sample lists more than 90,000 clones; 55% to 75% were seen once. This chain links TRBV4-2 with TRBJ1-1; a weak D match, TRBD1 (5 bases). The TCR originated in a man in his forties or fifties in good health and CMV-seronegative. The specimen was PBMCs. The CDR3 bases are TGTGCCAGCAGCCAAGTTGGGCGGGGCAGCATGAACACTGAAGCTTTCTTT. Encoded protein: CASSQVGRGSMNTEAFF.